One sample yielded the 30 T cell receptor beta chains listed below, sequenced in a study of vaccination effects on CD4 cells after COVID-19. ViraFEST assay sequencing came after antigen-specific CD4+ T cells were expanded with viral peptide pools. CD4+ T cells were isolated after around ten days of culture. Confirmation by PCR established that the person had SARS-CoV-2 infection between March and December 2020. Their cognate antigens are unknown. The protocol was immunoSEQ multiplex PCR, while the TCRdb copy is restricted to in-frame clones and leaves out a portion. The sample has tens of thousands of clones; 65% to 80% are singletons. The sequencing here drew on CD4+ T cells from PBMCs cultured with HIV peptides, taken before COVID-19 vaccination. Subset specified: HIV-1 Nef peptide pool negative control/reference culture. These receptors all stem from a human donor who had a prior SARS-CoV-2 infection.

The J gene is TRBJ2-1, the V gene TRBV3-1 (or the pseudogene TRBV3-2), with TRBD2 as a possible D gene (5 bases). The V end lost 0 bases, the J end lost 5 bases, and 11 bases lay between the germline ends. Germline V gene lookup returns CDR1 LGHDT and CDR2 YNNKEL (reference sequence). The CDR3 totals 15 residues. The CDR3: CASSQDVGLNNEQFF. The CDR3 DNA reads as TGTGCCAGCAGCCAAGATGTTGGACTCAACAATGAGCAGTTCTTC.

This rearrangement joins TRBV3-1 (or the pseudogene TRBV3-2) to TRBJ2-1, with D possibly being TRBD1 (6 bases). In germline, CDR1 is LGHDT, CDR2 YNNKEL (reference sequence). V was shortened by 3 bases and J by 8 bases, with 11 bases between the two germline ends. CDR3 size: 13 residues. CDR3 DNA: TGTGCCAGCAGCCAGGGGTACAGGGATGAGCAGTTCTTC. Translated, it gives CASSQGYRDEQFF.

V usage is TRBV6-5 and J usage is TRBJ2-7, with 9 bases that match TRBD2. V lost 10 bases and J lost 4; bases outside the gene matches: 11. This CDR3 has 14 residues. Germline values: CDR1 MNHEY, CDR2 SVGAGI. The CDR3 region is CATPEGTSLYEQYF. The CDR3 bases are TGTGCCACCCCCGAGGGGACTAGCCTATACGAGCAGTACTTC.

CDR3 loop: CASSQDVGEKLFF. DNA for the CDR3: TGCGCCAGCAGCCAAGATGTGGGAGAAAAACTGTTTTTT. V and J are TRBV4-3 and TRBJ1-4, with D uncertain. The germline V and J ends were trimmed by 0 bases and 8 bases, with 7 bases remaining between them. CDR1 and CDR2 (germline): LGHNA, YSLEER. This CDR3 contains 13 residues.

This chain joins TRBV6-5 and TRBJ1-1, with D possibly being TRBD1 (5 bases). The CDR3 is made up of 14 amino acids. Trimming stripped 4 bases from V and 4 bases from J, with 13 bases between. Per the germline V gene, CDR1 is MNHEY and CDR2 is SVGAGI. CDR3 bases: TGTGCCAGCAGTTCCCCTAAGGGGTTCACTGAAGCTTTCTTT. This encodes CASSSPKGFTEAFF.

The chain is built from TRBV5-1 and TRBJ2-2; 9 bases align to TRBD1. This CDR3 region has 16 residues. Looked up from germline, CDR1 is SGHRS and CDR2 is YFSETQ. Losses at the gene ends were 4 bases for V and 5 bases for J; bases not matched to a gene: 9. CDR3 protein: CASSQSGTGPTGELFF. In nucleotides, the CDR3 is TGCGCCAGCAGCCAGTCCGGGACAGGGCCGACCGGGGAGCTGTTTTTT.

CDR3 nucleotide sequence: TGTGCCAGCAGCAAAGGTGCCGGACAGGAGGATTCACCCCTCCACTTT. This translates into CASSKGAGQEDSPLHF. The J gene is TRBJ1-6, the V gene TRBV21-1; TRBD1, the table's D call, was not compared with the DNA. TRBV21-1 is deemed a pseudogene. The length of the CDR3 is 16 residues.

This clone came up once. This rearrangement joins TRBV12-3 or TRBV12-4 to TRBJ2-7; D uncertain. Deletions cut 2 bases from V and 3 bases from J, with 8 bases between. This CDR3 is built from 13 residues. The CDR3 spells CASSLLLGYEQYF. CDR3 bases: TGTGCCAGCAGTTTATTGCTGGGCTACGAGCAGTACTTC.

The V gene is TRBV7-9, the J gene TRBJ2-1; 10 bases are a match to TRBD2. The CDR3 runs 15 residues. The germline gives CDR1 SEHNR, CDR2 FQNEAQ (reference sequence). V shed 1 base, J shed 9 bases, and the junction held 6 bases outside the gene matches. CDR3 sequence (DNA): TGTGCCAGCAGCTTAGTTCTAGCGGGGGCGATTGAGCAGTTCTTC. Translated: CASSLVLAGAIEQFF.

This chain connects TRBV5-1 to TRBJ2-5; 12 positions agree with TRBD2. The germline CDR1 and CDR2 sequences are SGHRS and YFSETQ. Unmatched junction bases numbered 8, after V lost 4 bases and J lost 7 bases. CDR3 length: 15 amino acids. CDR3 nucleotide sequence: TGCGCCAGCAGCGAGGCTAGCGGGAGGGGGGCGACCCAGTACTTC. As protein: CASSEASGRGATQYF.

The gene calls are TRBV3-1 (or the pseudogene TRBV3-2) and TRBJ1-6; no clear D gene. The CDR3 loop spans 15 amino acids. The V end lost 0 bases, the J end lost 6 bases, and 9 bases lay between the germline ends. The germline gives CDR1 LGHDT, CDR2 YNNKEL (reference sequence). Here the CDR3 DNA reads TGTGCCAGCAGCCAAGAATTTGGGCTTAATTCACCCCTCCACTTT. Amino acid sequence: CASSQEFGLNSPLHF.

Only a few counts were recorded for this clone. The chain links TRBV7-9 to TRBJ1-3; a weak D match, TRBD1 (5 bases). The CDR3 is 16 residues long. Germline V CDR1 and CDR2: SEHNR, FQNEAQ (reference sequence). V was cut by 1 base and J by 0 bases, with 10 bases left in between. The CDR3 DNA is TGTGCCAGCAGCTTAGGGGACCTAAGCTCTGGAAACACCATATATTTT. Amino acids: CASSLGDLSSGNTIYF.

The rearrangement links TRBV5-1 to TRBJ1-2; TRBD1 matches 9 bases. Germline values: CDR1 SGHRS, CDR2 YFSETQ. V dropped 4 bases and J dropped 4; count of bases not matched to a gene: 5. CDR3 length: 14 amino acids. The CDR3 loop is CASSPGTGSYGYTF. For the CDR3, the DNA is TGCGCCAGCAGCCCAGGGACAGGGAGCTATGGCTACACCTTC.

CDR3: CASSLQGWQETQYF. The CDR3 DNA is TGTGCCAGCAGCTTACAGGGTTGGCAAGAGACCCAGTACTTC. This chain connects TRBV11-3 to TRBJ2-5; perhaps TRBD1 as D (5 bases). The CDR3 loop spans 14 amino acids. The germline V gene encodes CDR1 SGHNT and CDR2 YENEEA. With 2 bases removed from V and 2 bases from J, the gap between germline ends came to 9 bases. The whole variable domain, filled in from reference TRBV11-3 and TRBJ2-5, reads EAGVVQSPRYKIIEKKQPVAFWCNPISGHNTLYWYLQNLGQGPELLIRYENEEAVDDSQLPKDRFSAERLKGVDSTLKIQPAELGDSAVYLCASSLQGWQETQYFGPGTRLLVL.

The rearrangement links TRBV7-3 to TRBJ2-7; D is uncertain. V lost 0 bases, J lost 5 bases, and 8 bases lay in between. The CDR3 contains 13 residues. Germline V CDR1 and CDR2: SGHTA, FQGTGA. CDR3 amino acids: CASSLTGGDEQYF. CDR3 nucleotides: TGTGCCAGCAGCTTAACGGGCGGAGACGAGCAGTACTTC.

The chain couples TRBV5-1 to TRBJ2-1; D remains ambiguous. The V end lost 1 base, the J end lost 2 bases, and 7 bases lay between the germline ends. CDR3 length equals 14 residues. CDR1 and CDR2 (germline): SGHRS, YFSETQ. The CDR3 DNA follows: TGCGCCAGCAGCTTGAGCGTAGCCTACAATGAGCAGTTCTTC. Translating gives CASSLSVAYNEQFF.

The V gene is TRBV4-1, the J gene TRBJ1-1; TRBD1 might be the D (6 bases). Trimming shortened V by 1 base and J by 7 bases, and 22 bases separated the two germline ends. This CDR3 region has 17 residues. CDR1 and CDR2 (germline): MGHRA, YSYEKL. In DNA, the CDR3 is TGCGCCAGCAGCCAAGCACAGGGACAATCACGAGGCAATGAAGCTTTCTTT. This translates into CASSQAQGQSRGNEAFF.

The chain carries TRBV15 and TRBJ2-3; 7 bases line up with TRBD2. This CDR3 contains 17 residues. Germline CDR1 reads LNHNV; CDR2 reads YYDKDF (reference sequence). V gave up 2 bases and J gave up 4 bases; unmatched junction bases: 12. The CDR3 is CATSRPSYGGSADTQYF. As DNA, the CDR3 is TGTGCCACCAGCAGACCATCCTATGGCGGGAGCGCAGATACGCAGTATTTT. Full variable domain (outside the CDR3, taken from reference TRBV15 and TRBJ2-3): DAMVIQNPRYQVTQFGKPVTLSCSQTLNHNVMYWYQQKSSQAPKLLFHYYDKDFNNEADTPDNFQSRRPNTSFCFLDIRSPGLGDTAMYLCATSRPSYGGSADTQYFGPGTRLTVL.

The rearrangement uses TRBV5-4 and TRBJ2-3; D may be TRBD2 (5 bases). V was trimmed by 0 bases and J by 4 bases, leaving 12 bases between them. Germline values: CDR1 SGHNT, CDR2 YYREEE (reference sequence). The length of the CDR3 is 15 residues. CDR3 in amino acids: CASSLERGRPDTQYF. Here the CDR3 DNA reads TGTGCCAGCAGCTTGGAGCGCGGGCGACCAGATACGCAGTATTTT.

The chain recombines TRBV7-9 with TRBJ2-5; TRBD2 might be the D (6 bases). Trimming shortened V by 5 bases and J by 5 bases, and 18 bases separated the two germline ends. Germline V gene data show CDR1 as SEHNR and CDR2 as FQNEAQ (reference sequence). The CDR3 contains 15 residues. DNA of the CDR3: TGTGCCAGCAGCCCCAGGAGGGCCGAGGGGGAGACCCAGTACTTC. The encoded protein is CASSPRRAEGETQYF. The whole variable domain, remainder taken from reference TRBV7-9 and TRBJ2-5, is DTGVSQNPRHKITKRGQNVTFRCDPISEHNRLYWYRQTLGQGPEFLTYFQNEAQLEKSRLLSDRFSAERPKGSFSTLEIQRTEQGDSAMYLCASSPRRAEGETQYFGPGTRLLVL.

The chain couples TRBV6-5 to TRBJ1-2, with TRBD1 matching 9 bases. From germline, CDR1 is MNHEY and CDR2 SVGAGI. The junction had 8 bases not matched to a gene; V was cut back by 6 bases and J by 3 bases. The CDR3 length is 15 residues. CDR3 amino acids: CASSPWGQGHYGYTF. DNA of the CDR3: TGTGCCAGCAGCCCGTGGGGACAGGGTCACTATGGCTACACCTTC.

The rearrangement links TRBV9 to TRBJ2-2; 9 bases match TRBD2. Germline loops: CDR1 SGDLS, CDR2 YYNGEE. The junction had 4 bases not matched to a gene; V was cut back by 6 bases and J by 4 bases. The CDR3 contains 14 residues. The DNA for the CDR3 is TGTGCCAGCACGCGGGAGGGATCCACCGGGGAGCTGTTTTTT. This gives the protein CASTREGSTGELFF.

The CDR3 sequence is CASSLRRGADTQYF. The CDR3 coding sequence is TGTGCCAGCAGCTTGAGGCGGGGGGCAGATACGCAGTATTTT. The chain couples TRBV7-2 to TRBJ2-3; 8 nucleotides align to TRBD2. V shed 3 bases, J shed 4 bases, and the junction held 3 bases outside the gene matches. The CDR3 spans 14 residues. Germline loops: CDR1 SGHTA, CDR2 FQGNSA.

This clone has only a few counts. This chain links TRBV19 with TRBJ1-5; D call uncertain. The V and J ends lost 4 bases and 5 bases respectively, with 15 bases between them. CDR1 and CDR2 from the germline V gene are LNHDA and SQIVND (reference sequence). This CDR3 region has 15 residues. CDR3: CASSNPSRGDQPQHF. The CDR3 region has the DNA TGTGCCAGTAGTAACCCCTCACGGGGAGATCAGCCCCAGCATTTT.

This chain links TRBV12-3 or TRBV12-4 with TRBJ1-5; D is unclear. The ends were cut back, 6 bases at V and 5 bases at J, with 11 bases in the middle. The CDR3 sequence is 13 residues long. This CDR3 reads CASRYGRDQPQHF. The DNA for the CDR3 is TGTGCCAGCAGGTACGGCCGGGATCAGCCCCAGCATTTT.

The chain carries TRBV18 and TRBJ1-1, with TRBD1 as a possible D gene (6 bases). Trimming pared 0 bases from V and 1 base from J, leaving 9 bases between. This CDR3 has 15 amino acids. Germline V gene data show CDR1 as KGHSH and CDR2 as LQKENI. CDR3 in amino acids: CASSPPQGSNTEAFF. CDR3 DNA sequence: TGTGCCAGCTCACCACCCCAGGGGTCGAACACTGAAGCTTTCTTT.

The CDR3 here is CASSLNYGPATDTQYF. The CDR3 region has the DNA TGTGCCAGCAGCCTCAACTATGGGCCCGCCACAGATACGCAGTATTTT. This chain connects TRBV4-2 to TRBJ2-3; no clear D. The CDR3 contains 16 residues. Germline V lookup: CDR1 LGHNA, CDR2 YNFKEQ. With 4 bases removed from V and 2 bases from J, the gap between germline ends came to 16 bases.

V is TRBV7-3 and J is TRBJ1-6; 9 positions match TRBD1. CDR1 is SGHTA and CDR2 is FQGTGA in the germline V gene. The CDR3 extends over 15 amino acids. The ends lost 6 bases at V and 10 bases at J; junction bases unmatched: 10. The CDR3 nucleotides read TGTGCCAGCAGTACCACAGGGGGCGCAGAGTCACCCCTCCACTTT. Amino acids: CASSTTGGAESPLHF.

The chain links TRBV5-4 to TRBJ2-5; 13 nucleotides align to TRBD2. J gave up 4 bases and V 2 bases, and 5 bases lay outside the gene matches. Germline values: CDR1 SGHNT, CDR2 YYREEE (reference sequence). This CDR3 has 16 residues. The CDR3 protein is CASSFGTSGVSETQYF. CDR3 DNA: TGTGCCAGCAGCTTTGGGACTAGCGGGGTTTCAGAGACCCAGTACTTC.

The J gene is TRBJ1-2, the V gene TRBV3-1 (or the pseudogene TRBV3-2), with D hard to call. The CDR3 totals 11 residues. The germline CDR1 and CDR2 sequences are LGHDT and YNNKEL (reference sequence). The ends were cut back, 0 bases at V and 6 bases at J, with 2 bases in the middle. The CDR3 sequence is CASSQEDGYTF. DNA of the CDR3: TGTGCCAGCAGCCAAGAGGATGGCTACACCTTC.